The 13 T cell receptor beta chains below all came from one sample that was sequenced in a study of OX40 agonist ivuxolimab in advanced cancers. The protocol was immunoSEQ multiplex PCR, while the TCRdb copy is restricted to in-frame clones and leaves out a portion. This table has some 83,000 clones, roughly 90% appearing once. This specimen consisted of CD4+ or CD8+ T cells sorted from blood, obtained in a trial of the OX40 agonist ivuxolimab. The origin of the receptors is an adult with an advanced solid tumor such as melanoma, head and neck, liver or kidney cancer.

The V and J genes are TRBV11-1 and TRBJ2-7, with TRBD1 matching 8 bases. CDR1 is SGHAT, CDR2 FQDESV, per germline (reference sequence). J lost 2 bases, V lost 2 bases, and 8 bases had no gene match. CDR3 length equals 16 residues. The CDR3 reads CASSLYPTGEPYEQYF. DNA of the CDR3: TGTGCCAGCAGCTTATACCCGACAGGGGAGCCCTACGAGCAGTACTTC.

The chain links TRBV11-2 to TRBJ1-2; 7 bases are shared with TRBD1. V lost 4 bases and J lost 7; bases outside the gene matches: 6. The CDR3 sequence is 13 residues long. Germline CDR1 is SGHAT and CDR2 is FQNNGV. CDR3 sequence reads: CASSSDSGGGYTF. The CDR3 nucleotides read TGTGCCAGCAGCTCTGACTCAGGGGGTGGCTACACCTTC. The full variable domain, rest sourced from reference TRBV11-2 and TRBJ1-2, is EAGVAQSPRYKIIEKRQSVAFWCNPISGHATLYWYQQILGQGPKLLIQFQNNGVVDDSQLPKDRFSAERLKGVDSTLKIQPAKLEDSAVYLCASSSDSGGGYTFGSGTRLTVV.

V usage is TRBV28 and J usage is TRBJ2-6; D is uncertain. The CDR3 runs 16 residues. Germline V gene sequence: CDR1 MDHEN, CDR2 SYDVKM. The V end lost 1 base, the J end lost 1 base, and 8 bases lay between the germline ends. The CDR3 protein is CASSLLRQSGANVLTF. CDR3 nucleotide sequence: TGTGCCAGCAGTTTATTAAGGCAGTCTGGGGCCAACGTCCTGACTTTC. The whole variable domain, remainder taken from reference TRBV28 and TRBJ2-6, is DVKVTQSSRYLVKRTGEKVFLECVQDMDHENMFWYRQDPGLGLRLIYFSYDVKMKEKGDIPEGYSVSREKKERFSLILESASTNQTSMYLCASSLLRQSGANVLTFGAGSRLTVL.

The CDR3: CASSIDSYNEQFF. The CDR3 bases are TGTGCCAGCAGCATAGACTCCTACAATGAGCAGTTCTTC. This sequence joins TRBV5-4 and TRBJ2-1; D is undetermined. The germline CDR1 and CDR2 sequences are SGHNT and YYREEE (reference sequence). The ends were cut back, 4 bases at V and 0 bases at J, with 5 bases in the middle. The CDR3 is 13 residues long.

The chain links TRBV6-6 to TRBJ1-5; D gene unclear. The V end lost 6 bases, the J end lost 0 bases, and 12 bases lay between the germline ends. Germline V gene sequence: CDR1 MNHNY, CDR2 SVGAGI (reference sequence). This CDR3 has 15 residues. The CDR3 protein is CASSSERYSNQPQHF. The CDR3 DNA sequence: TGTGCCAGCAGCTCGGAACGTTATAGCAATCAGCCCCAGCATTTT.

The chain carries TRBV27 and TRBJ2-7, with D perhaps matching TRBD1 (6 bases). This CDR3 has 15 residues. Per the germline V gene, CDR1 is MNHEY and CDR2 is SMNVEV (reference sequence). Trimming took 4 bases from V and 1 from J, leaving 14 bases between them. Written as DNA, the CDR3 is TGTGCCAGCAGTTCGTACCGGGACACGTCCTACGAGCAGTACTTC. This gives the protein CASSSYRDTSYEQYF.

This clone came up once. V is TRBV4-2 and J is TRBJ2-1; no reliable D call. The germline V and J ends were trimmed by 4 bases and 2 bases, with 6 bases remaining between them. The CDR3 is 13 residues long. Germline loops: CDR1 LGHNA, CDR2 YNFKEQ. The CDR3 sequence: CASSPGPYNEQFF. In nucleotides, the CDR3 is TGTGCCAGCAGCCCTGGACCCTACAATGAGCAGTTCTTC.

The CDR3 DNA reads as TGTGCCAGCAGTTTAATACTGGGGGGAACGGGAAATAATTCACCCCTCCACTTT. The encoded protein is CASSLILGGTGNNSPLHF. The chain uses TRBV28 and TRBJ1-6, with D possibly matching TRBD1 (5 bases). The CDR3 runs to 18 residues. Germline values: CDR1 MDHEN, CDR2 SYDVKM. V was shortened by 2 bases and J by 5 bases, with 19 bases between the two germline ends.

V and J are TRBV28 and TRBJ1-5, with 7 positions matching TRBD1. J gave up 5 bases and V 3 bases, and 10 bases lay outside the gene matches. Per the germline V gene, CDR1 is MDHEN and CDR2 is SYDVKM. The length of the CDR3 is 16 residues. The CDR3 here is CASSFSAGGFHQPQHF. DNA for the CDR3: TGTGCCAGCAGTTTTAGTGCAGGGGGATTCCATCAGCCCCAGCATTTT.

The chain joins TRBV4-1 to TRBJ2-4; D tentatively fits TRBD1 or TRBD2 (5 bases each). Trimming removed 0 bases from V and 0 bases from J, with 12 bases in between. Looked up from germline, CDR1 is MGHRA and CDR2 is YSYEKL. CDR3 size: 17 residues. The CDR3 coding sequence is TGCGCCAGCAGCCAAGATGGGACCGCGCTAGCCAAAAACATTCAGTACTTC. Translating it yields CASSQDGTALAKNIQYF.

The rearrangement links TRBV7-2 to TRBJ2-4; 8 positions agree with TRBD1. The V and J ends lost 5 bases and 1 base, in that order; junction bases with no gene match: 4. This CDR3 contains 15 residues. Germline loops: CDR1 SGHTA, CDR2 FQGNSA. The CDR3 sequence is CASSKDRAAKNIQYF. The DNA for the CDR3 is TGTGCCAGCAGCAAGGACAGGGCGGCCAAAAACATTCAGTACTTC.

To note about this clone: The sample holds other DNA sequences that translate to the same CDR3. The chain joins TRBV5-4 to TRBJ2-1, with 10 bases aligning to TRBD2. This CDR3 region has 16 residues. V gave up 0 bases and J gave up 7 bases; unmatched junction bases: 7. Looked up from germline, CDR1 is SGHNT and CDR2 is YYREEE (reference sequence). The CDR3 sequence: CASSLGLAGVYNEQFF. The DNA of the CDR3 is TGTGCCAGCAGCTTGGGGCTAGCGGGAGTTTATAATGAGCAGTTCTTC.

The genes are TRBV7-9 and TRBJ2-3; 9 positions agree with TRBD1. The germline V gene encodes CDR1 SEHNR and CDR2 FQNEAQ (reference sequence). The CDR3 contains 16 residues. The trim removed 1 base at V and 6 bases at J, leaving 8 bases unmatched. CDR3 sequence (DNA): TGTGCCAGCAGCTTAGGGACAGGGGTCCTTGGGGATACGCAGTATTTT. It yields the protein CASSLGTGVLGDTQYF.